This passage covers 25 T cell receptor beta chains from one sample sequenced in a study of T cell responses to AZD1222 COVID-19 vaccine. The repertoire was sequenced with immunoSEQ multiplex PCR; TCRdb's copy has only in-frame clones and lacks some. The profile shows approximately 110,000 clones, around 85% of them singletons. The source was peripheral blood, collected 28 days after the second AZD1222 dose. These receptors came from an adult who received the AZD1222 COVID-19 vaccine.

This chain connects TRBV9 to TRBJ2-7; 7 nucleotides agree with TRBD2. The CDR3 length is 13 residues. Per germline, CDR1 SGDLS and CDR2 YYNGEE. The ends lost 5 bases at V and 3 bases at J; junction bases unmatched: 5. CDR3 in DNA: TGTGCCAGCAGTGAGGGAGGGAACTACGAGCAGTACTTC. Its protein is CASSEGGNYEQYF.

In regard to this clone: A single base separates this from a much larger clone, so it may be a read error. This sample includes further DNA sequences coding for the same CDR3. J is TRBJ2-7 and V is TRBV5-1, with no clear D. The CDR3 contains 11 residues. Per germline, CDR1 SGHRS and CDR2 YFSETQ. The CDR3 region has the DNA TGTGCCAGCAGATTACTTTACGAGCAGTACTTC. Translated: CASRLLYEQYF.

V usage is TRBV7-9 and J usage is TRBJ1-6; TRBD1 might be the D (5 bases). Germline V gives CDR1 SEHNR, CDR2 FQNEAQ (reference sequence). This CDR3 is 15 amino acids long. Trimming cost V 5 bases and J 7 bases, with 15 bases left between them. The CDR3: CASSLDSSGNSPLHF. CDR3 in DNA: TGTGCCAGCAGCCTCGACAGTTCAGGGAATTCACCCCTCCACTTT.

The chain employs TRBV7-3 and TRBJ1-6; 8 positions match TRBD1. The junction had 5 bases not matched to a gene; V was cut back by 2 bases and J by 8 bases. The CDR3 runs 15 residues. Germline lookup yields CDR1 SGHTA and CDR2 FQGTGA. CDR3 in amino acids: CASSLGTGGDSPLHF. Written as DNA, the CDR3 is TGTGCCAGCAGCTTAGGAACAGGGGGGGATTCACCCCTCCACTTT.

The chain recombines TRBV5-5 with TRBJ1-2; no definite D call. The CDR3 consists of 11 residues. Per the germline V gene, CDR1 is SGHKS and CDR2 is YYEKEE (reference sequence). Trimming pared 4 bases from V and 8 bases from J, leaving 9 bases between. This CDR3 reads CASSNERGYTF. The DNA for the CDR3 is TGTGCCAGCAGCAATGAACGGGGCTACACCTTC.

This clone has just a few counts. The rearrangement uses TRBV27 and TRBJ2-7, with 9 bases lining up with TRBD1. Germline-derived CDR1 and CDR2 are MNHEY and SMNVEV (reference sequence). The CDR3 spans 13 residues. V trimming: 6 bases; J trimming: 5 bases; junction bases outside the gene matches: 5. The CDR3 DNA reads TGTGCCAGCAGAGGGACAGGGTTCAACGAGCAGTACTTC. It is translated as CASRGTGFNEQYF.

This clone was seen more than once but under ten times. This chain links TRBV5-1 with TRBJ1-1; D unclear. CDR3 length: 13 residues. Trimming removed 1 base at V and 2 bases at J, with 6 bases between. Germline loops: CDR1 SGHRS, CDR2 YFSETQ. The DNA for the CDR3 is TGCGCCAGCAGCTTGACAGATAACACTGAAGCTTTCTTT. This encodes CASSLTDNTEAFF.

This clone turned up a few times. The chain employs TRBV5-1 and TRBJ2-1; no clear D gene. V lost 1 base to trimming and J lost 5 bases, with 7 bases between them. Germline V gene lookup returns CDR1 SGHRS and CDR2 YFSETQ. The CDR3 runs to 13 residues. The CDR3: CASSLSPDNEQFF. The CDR3 DNA follows: TGCGCCAGCAGCTTGTCTCCGGACAATGAGCAGTTCTTC.

The chain links TRBV6-5 to TRBJ2-7; possibly TRBD1 for D (5 bases). The CDR3 totals 12 residues. V lost 7 bases to trimming and J lost 5 bases, with 12 bases between them. Germline CDR1 is MNHEY and CDR2 is SVGAGI. CDR3: CASTHDSHEQYF. The CDR3 coding sequence is TGTGCCAGCACCCACGACAGCCACGAGCAGTACTTC.

The chain carries TRBV6-4 and TRBJ2-7, with D uncertain. The CDR3 has 14 residues. Germline V lookup: CDR1 MRHNA, CDR2 SNTAGT. V lost 0 bases and J lost 0, with 6 bases in between. CDR3 in DNA: TGTGCCAGCAGTGACTCGGGCAACTCCTACGAGCAGTACTTC. Amino acids: CASSDSGNSYEQYF.

The V call is TRBV2, the J call TRBJ1-5, with no clear D. V was shortened by 6 bases and J by 1 base, with 10 bases between the two germline ends. Germline V gene data show CDR1 as SNHLY and CDR2 as FYNNEI. This CDR3 has 14 amino acids. The CDR3 coding sequence is TGTGCCAGCAGGGAGACAAGGAGCAATCAGCCCCAGCATTTT. This encodes CASRETRSNQPQHF.

The chain has TRBV6-4 and TRBJ1-6; 7 bases match TRBD1. The CDR3 has 14 amino acids. With 3 bases clipped from V and 7 bases from J, the junction kept 3 bases outside the gene matches. Germline lookup yields CDR1 MRHNA and CDR2 SNTAGT. This CDR3 is CASSDWDSNSPLHF. CDR3 nucleotide sequence: TGTGCCAGCAGTGATTGGGACAGCAATTCACCCCTCCACTTT.

The chain recombines TRBV5-5 with TRBJ1-1; no clear D gene. Trimming removed 2 bases at V and 0 bases at J, with 8 bases between. Germline loops: CDR1 SGHKS, CDR2 YYEKEE (reference sequence). This CDR3 comprises 14 residues. The CDR3 nucleotides are TGTGCCAGCAGCTTTAATCCAGTGAACACTGAAGCTTTCTTT. This gives the protein CASSFNPVNTEAFF.

This chain's CDR3 is CSVKPGEMNTEAFF. The CDR3 region has the DNA TGCAGCGTAAAACCGGGCGAGATGAACACTGAAGCTTTCTTT. V is TRBV29-1 and J is TRBJ1-1; D not resolved. Trimming removed 6 bases at V and 0 bases at J, with 14 bases between. CDR3 size: 14 residues. The germline V gene encodes CDR1 SQVTM and CDR2 ANQGSEA.

The chain employs TRBV27 and TRBJ1-6, with D unclear. V was shortened by 6 bases and J by 0 bases, with 6 bases between the two germline ends. Looked up from germline, CDR1 is MNHEY and CDR2 is SMNVEV (reference sequence). The CDR3 extends over 14 amino acids. The DNA for the CDR3 is TGTGCCAGCAGCCCTAGCTCCTATAATTCACCCCTCCACTTT. Translated, it gives CASSPSSYNSPLHF.

The sample holds one count of this clone. This chain links TRBV9 with TRBJ1-5, with D perhaps TRBD1 (6 bases). Trimming took off 0 bases at V and 3 bases at J, with 10 bases between the two ends. The germline V gene has CDR1 SGDLS and CDR2 YYNGEE. There are 15 residues in the CDR3. The CDR3, as DNA: TGTGCCAGCAGCGTAGAAGGGGGTAACAATCAGCCCCAGCATTTT. It is translated as CASSVEGGNNQPQHF.

This clone has a handful of counts. The J gene is TRBJ1-4, the V gene TRBV6-5, with 7 bases matching TRBD1. J was trimmed by 6 bases and V by 0 bases; bases with no gene match: 4. CDR3 size: 15 residues. Germline CDR1 and CDR2: MNHEY and SVGAGI. In DNA form, the CDR3 reads TGTGCCAGCAGTTACTCCAGGGGGTACGATGAAAAACTGTTTTTT. Translated: CASSYSRGYDEKLFF.

The chain links TRBV5-4 to TRBJ2-7, with 9 bases fitting TRBD2. Trimming at V came to 3 bases and at J to 7 bases, leaving 17 bases not matched to a gene. This CDR3 is built from 17 residues. Germline V CDR1 and CDR2: SGHNT, YYREEE (reference sequence). The CDR3 DNA reads TGTGCCAGCAGCTGGCCCCCTGGCGGGGGGGGGCTGAGGGAGCAGTACTTC. Amino acid sequence: CASSWPPGGGGLREQYF.

This chain links TRBV24-1 with TRBJ1-5, with a tentative D call TRBD1 (6 bases). CDR3 size: 15 residues. From germline, CDR1 is KGHDR and CDR2 SFDVKD. V lost 5 bases and J lost 9, with 19 bases in between. The CDR3: CATSGALPQGGPQHF. DNA of the CDR3: TGTGCCACCAGTGGGGCCCTTCCACAGGGAGGGCCCCAGCATTTT.

The chain employs TRBV5-5 and TRBJ1-1; D may be TRBD1 (6 bases). CDR3 length: 13 amino acids. The V gene lost 4 bases and the J gene lost 5 bases, with 12 bases spanning the gap. Germline loops: CDR1 SGHKS, CDR2 YYEKEE (reference sequence). This CDR3 is CASSLTGKTEAFF. CDR3 sequence (DNA): TGTGCCAGCAGCCTTACAGGGAAAACTGAAGCTTTCTTT.

The chain links TRBV5-1 to TRBJ1-6; D may be TRBD1 (5 bases). In germline, CDR1 is SGHRS, CDR2 YFSETQ. The CDR3 loop spans 17 amino acids. The V end was cut by 5 bases, the J end by 0 bases, with 15 bases between. The CDR3 reads CASSGAELSSYNSPLHF. As DNA, the CDR3 is TGCGCCAGCAGTGGGGCAGAACTGAGCTCCTATAATTCACCCCTCCACTTT.

V is TRBV18 and J is TRBJ2-7; D is possibly TRBD1 (5 bases). Deletions cut 6 bases from V and 9 bases from J, with 18 bases between. Germline CDR1 reads KGHSH; CDR2 reads LQKENI. The CDR3 has 13 residues. CDR3 amino acids: CASSTEKDTPQYF. CDR3 bases: TGTGCCAGCTCGACAGAAAAAGACACCCCGCAGTACTTC.

V usage is TRBV6-5 and J usage is TRBJ1-2; possible D gene TRBD1, 5 bases. The CDR3 is made up of 14 amino acids. Trimming removed 6 bases from V and 6 bases from J, with 17 bases in between. In germline, CDR1 is MNHEY, CDR2 SVGAGI. This CDR3 is CASSPQWGVDGYTF. The CDR3 DNA sequence: TGTGCCAGCAGCCCACAATGGGGGGTCGATGGCTACACCTTC.

On this clone itself: Different DNA sequences within this sample yield the same CDR3. The J gene is TRBJ2-5, the V gene TRBV2; 8 positions match TRBD1. This CDR3 spans 13 amino acids. From germline, CDR1 is SNHLY and CDR2 FYNNEI. Trimming took 6 bases from V and 2 from J; bases not matched to a gene: 2. In nucleotides, the CDR3 is TGTGCCAGCAGCCGGGACAGGCAAGAGACCCAGTACTTC. It is translated as CASSRDRQETQYF.

This clone turned up a few times. The chain joins TRBV3-1 (or the pseudogene TRBV3-2) to TRBJ2-1; the match to TRBD2 covers 7 bases. Germline-derived CDR1 and CDR2 are LGHDT and YNNKEL (reference sequence). With 1 base clipped from V and 5 bases from J, the junction kept 5 bases outside the gene matches. The CDR3 runs 15 residues. The CDR3 bases are TGTGCCAGCAGCCAAGCACTAGCGACGCACAATGAGCAGTTCTTC. Its protein is CASSQALATHNEQFF.